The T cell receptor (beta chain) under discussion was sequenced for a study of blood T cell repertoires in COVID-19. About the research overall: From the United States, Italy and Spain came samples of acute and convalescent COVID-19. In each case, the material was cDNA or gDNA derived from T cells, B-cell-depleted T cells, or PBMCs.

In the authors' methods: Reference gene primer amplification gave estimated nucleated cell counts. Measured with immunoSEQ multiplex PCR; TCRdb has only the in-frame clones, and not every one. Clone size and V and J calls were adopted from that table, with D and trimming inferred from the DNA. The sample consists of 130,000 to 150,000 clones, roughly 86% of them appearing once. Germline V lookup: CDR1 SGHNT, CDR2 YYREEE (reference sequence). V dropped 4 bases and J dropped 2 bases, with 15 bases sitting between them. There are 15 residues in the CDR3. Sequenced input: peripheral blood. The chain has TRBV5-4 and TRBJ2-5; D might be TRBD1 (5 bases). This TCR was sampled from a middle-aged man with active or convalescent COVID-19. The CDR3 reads CASSPGRTLQETQYF. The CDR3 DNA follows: TGTGCCAGCAGCCCGGGCCGGACACTACAAGAGACCCAGTACTTC.